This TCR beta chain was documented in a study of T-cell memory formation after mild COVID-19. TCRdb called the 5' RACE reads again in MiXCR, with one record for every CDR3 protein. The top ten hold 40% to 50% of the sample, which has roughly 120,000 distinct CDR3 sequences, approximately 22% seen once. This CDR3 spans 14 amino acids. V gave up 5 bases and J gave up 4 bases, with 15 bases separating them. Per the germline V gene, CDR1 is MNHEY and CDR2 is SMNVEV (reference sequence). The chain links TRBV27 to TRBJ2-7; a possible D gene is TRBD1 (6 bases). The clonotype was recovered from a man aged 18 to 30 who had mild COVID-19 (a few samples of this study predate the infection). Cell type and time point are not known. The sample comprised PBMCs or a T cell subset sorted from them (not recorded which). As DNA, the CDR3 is TGTGCCAGCAGTCCCGGGACACCTAATTACGAGCAGTACGTC. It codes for CASSPGTPNYEQYV.